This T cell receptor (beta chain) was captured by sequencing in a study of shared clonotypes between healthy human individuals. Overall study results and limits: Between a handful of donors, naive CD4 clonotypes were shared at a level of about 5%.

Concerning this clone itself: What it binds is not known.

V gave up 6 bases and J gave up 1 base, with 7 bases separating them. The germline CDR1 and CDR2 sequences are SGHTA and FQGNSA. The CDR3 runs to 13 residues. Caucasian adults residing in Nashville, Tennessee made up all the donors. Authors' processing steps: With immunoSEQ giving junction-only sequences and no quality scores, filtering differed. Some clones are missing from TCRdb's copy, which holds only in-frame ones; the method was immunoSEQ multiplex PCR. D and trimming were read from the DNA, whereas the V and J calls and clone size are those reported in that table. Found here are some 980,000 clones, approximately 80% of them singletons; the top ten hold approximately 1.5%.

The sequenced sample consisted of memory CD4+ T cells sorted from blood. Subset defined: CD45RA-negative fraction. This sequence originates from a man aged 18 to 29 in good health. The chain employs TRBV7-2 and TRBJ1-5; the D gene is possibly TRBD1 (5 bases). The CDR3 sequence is CASRRDSNQPQHF. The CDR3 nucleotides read TGTGCCAGCAGACGGGACAGCAATCAGCCCCAGCATTTT.